The 9 T cell receptor beta chains below come from one sample, sequenced in a study of post-analysis software for immune sequencing data. Study conclusions and caveats: Patients carried a handful of TRBV segments more frequently than controls did, and TRBV5-6, TRBV5-1 and TRBV20-1 were among them.

For these TCRs, the target antigens are not known. Prepared TCR beta cDNA libraries contained unique molecular identifiers. TCRdb passed the PCR reads through MiXCR, listing each CDR3 protein once. In the table there are about half a million distinct CDR3 sequences, over 35% of which are singletons. The source material was blood. Receptors were obtained from a girl aged 10-17 years with multiple sclerosis.

This clonotype occurred a few times. Germline is not matched at one junction end, which may reflect a read error. The chain couples TRBV4-1 to TRBJ1-2, with 7 bases fitting TRBD1. The CDR3 totals 16 residues. Germline values: CDR1 MGHRA, CDR2 YSYEKL. CDR3 in amino acids: CASSQVGTEGDYGYTF. CDR3 sequence (DNA): TGTGCCAGCAGCCAAGTAGGGACAGAGGGGGACTATGGCTACACCTTC.

This clonotype was observed a few times. The chain recombines TRBV4-2 with TRBJ2-7; D gene ambiguous. CDR1 LGHNA and CDR2 YNFKEQ come from the germline V gene. The CDR3 consists of 17 residues. Trimming shortened V by 0 bases and J by 0 bases, and 15 bases separated the two germline ends. CDR3 DNA sequence: TGTGCCAGCAGCCAAGATCGAACGGGCTCATTCTCCTACGAGCAGTACTTC. Its translation is CASSQDRTGSFSYEQYF.

This sequence joins TRBV7-9 and TRBJ2-6; TRBD2 aligns across 10 bases. Per the germline V gene, CDR1 is SEHNR and CDR2 is FQNEAQ (reference sequence). Germline trimming cut 2 bases from V and 1 base from J; bases unmatched to any gene: 8. The CDR3 sequence is 19 residues long. CDR3 loop: CASSLRSLAGPSGANVLTF. In DNA, the CDR3 is TGTGCCAGCAGCTTACGCTCACTAGCGGGACCATCTGGGGCCAACGTCCTGACTTTC.

CDR3 sequence (DNA): TGCGCCAGCAGCCAAGATCAGGCGGGGGGACTTGGGTTGAATACGCAGTATTTT. As protein: CASSQDQAGGLGLNTQYF. The chain joins TRBV4-3 to TRBJ2-3; TRBD2 matches 8 bases. Germline values: CDR1 LGHNA, CDR2 YSLEER. The V and J ends lost 0 bases and 7 bases, in that order; junction bases with no gene match: 15. The CDR3 runs to 18 residues.

This chain links TRBV7-2 with TRBJ1-2; D is unclear. Looked up from germline, CDR1 is SGHTA and CDR2 is FQGNSA. This CDR3 region has 14 residues. With 4 bases removed from V and 1 base from J, the gap between germline ends came to 10 bases. CDR3 residues: CASSSGRINYGYTF. CDR3 coding DNA: TGTGCCAGCAGCTCGGGCCGGATTAACTATGGCTACACCTTC.

This clonotype was counted between two and nine times. The V call is TRBV20-1, the J call TRBJ1-6; D might be TRBD1 (6 bases). Looked up from germline, CDR1 is DFQATT and CDR2 is SNEGSKA (reference sequence). V was cut by 6 bases and J by 5 bases, with 17 bases left in between. The CDR3 spans 15 residues. CDR3 in DNA: TGCAGTGCACCGACAGGACCGAGGAATAATTCACCCCTCCACTTT. Translation gives CSAPTGPRNNSPLHF.

The rearrangement joins TRBV7-8 to TRBJ2-5; the D gene is possibly TRBD1 (6 bases). Between the trimmed V and J ends, which lost 8 bases and 1 base, there was a span of 8 bases. Looked up from germline, CDR1 is SGHVS and CDR2 is FQNEAQ. The CDR3 runs to 12 residues. The CDR3 spells CASYRAQETQYF. The CDR3 DNA reads TGTGCCAGCTACAGGGCCCAAGAGACCCAGTACTTC.

The V gene is TRBV18, the J gene TRBJ2-3; the D is unclear. Deletions cut 1 base from V and 3 bases from J, with 8 bases between. Germline assignment: CDR1 KGHSH and CDR2 LQKENI. This CDR3 has 14 amino acids. CDR3 sequence reads: CASSPLEGTDTQYF. The CDR3 DNA sequence: TGTGCCAGCTCACCACTAGAAGGTACAGATACGCAGTATTTT.

This sequence joins TRBV6-6 and TRBJ2-5; D call uncertain. Trimming removed 5 bases from V and 2 bases from J, with 6 bases in between. Germline assignment: CDR1 MNHNY and CDR2 SVGAGI (reference sequence). The CDR3 is 12 residues long. Here the CDR3 DNA reads TGTGCCAGCAGTAAACAGCAAGAGACCCAGTACTTC. Amino acids: CASSKQQETQYF.